This TCR beta chain is from a study of read filtering for tumor transcriptome and immune sequencing. Background on the study: Patients were approximately 18 male and some 15 female, mean age 65.9 years, range about 47 to 80. Per sample, TCR-region reads ranged about 4 to 10.27 million by IR-seq, 85 to 1273 by RNA-seq. Broader study findings: The CD138-negative fraction was mixed bone marrow immune cells, not pure T cells. About four fifths of IR-seq clonotypes had a single read, yet these held approximately 4% of reads.

This clonotype was recorded a few times. What it binds is unknown. Deletions cut 5 bases from V and 0 bases from J, with 12 bases between. The CDR3 has 15 residues. Looked up from germline, CDR1 is SGHAT and CDR2 is FQNNGV. From approximately 400 ng of RNA, a library with molecular barcoded alpha/delta and beta/gamma adaptors was made. TCRdb redid the calling of the reads with MiXCR, one entry per CDR3 protein. The data contain 50,000 to 65,000 distinct CDR3 sequences, roughly an eighth of them singletons. Sequenced material: a population of CD138-negative cells sorted from bone marrow. J is TRBJ2-3 and V is TRBV11-2; D is perhaps TRBD2 (5 bases). The source of this sequence is a donor at least 40 years old with multiple myeloma. CDR3 bases: TGTGCCAGCAGCCGGCCGGGGATCAGCACAGATACGCAGTATTTT. As protein: CASSRPGISTDTQYF.